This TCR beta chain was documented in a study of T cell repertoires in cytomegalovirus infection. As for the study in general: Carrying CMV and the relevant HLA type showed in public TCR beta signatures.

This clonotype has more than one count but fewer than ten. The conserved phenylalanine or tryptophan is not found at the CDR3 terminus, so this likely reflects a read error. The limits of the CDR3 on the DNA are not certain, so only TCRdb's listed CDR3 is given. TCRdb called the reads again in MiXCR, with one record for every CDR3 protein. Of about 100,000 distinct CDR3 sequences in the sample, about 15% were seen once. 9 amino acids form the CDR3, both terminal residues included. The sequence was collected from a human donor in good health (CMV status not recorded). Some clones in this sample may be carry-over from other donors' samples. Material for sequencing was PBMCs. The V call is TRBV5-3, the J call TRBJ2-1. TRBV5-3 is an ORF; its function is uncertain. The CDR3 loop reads CASSLGPAV.